This T cell receptor beta chain was documented in a study of Ad26.COV2.S vaccination and SARS-CoV-2 variants. Findings of the study overall: Relative to placebo recipients, vaccine recipients exhibited elevated spike-specific TCR breadth. From the TCR breadth and depth analyses, total T cell responses may have been underestimated. Vaccine and placebo recipients had similar non-spike TCR breadth.

Treatment: around 19 received Ad26.COV2.S at low or high dose, single or two shots; five or six received placebo; per-sample allocation not given. Samples analyzed were those drawn on day 63 after the first vaccine or placebo injection. Using immunoSEQ multiplex PCR, the repertoire was profiled, and TCRdb retains in-frame clones only, with some absent. The sample contains some 250,000 clones, over 75% of which appear only once. V was cut by 0 bases and J by 2 bases, with 9 bases left in between. The CDR3 spans 14 residues. In germline, CDR1 is GTSNPN, CDR2 SVGIG (reference sequence). Comment on this clone: Its antigen is unidentified.

This chain uses TRBV30 with TRBJ2-3, with D perhaps matching TRBD2 (5 bases). Sequencing used peripheral blood, obtained in a trial of Ad26.COV2.S vaccine versus placebo. The source of this sequence is a person between 18 and 65 years old who received the Ad26.COV2.S COVID-19 vaccine or a placebo. CDR3 sequence (DNA): TGTGCCTGGAGTGTTAGCGCTTCCACAGATACGCAGTATTTT. Translated, it gives CAWSVSASTDTQYF.